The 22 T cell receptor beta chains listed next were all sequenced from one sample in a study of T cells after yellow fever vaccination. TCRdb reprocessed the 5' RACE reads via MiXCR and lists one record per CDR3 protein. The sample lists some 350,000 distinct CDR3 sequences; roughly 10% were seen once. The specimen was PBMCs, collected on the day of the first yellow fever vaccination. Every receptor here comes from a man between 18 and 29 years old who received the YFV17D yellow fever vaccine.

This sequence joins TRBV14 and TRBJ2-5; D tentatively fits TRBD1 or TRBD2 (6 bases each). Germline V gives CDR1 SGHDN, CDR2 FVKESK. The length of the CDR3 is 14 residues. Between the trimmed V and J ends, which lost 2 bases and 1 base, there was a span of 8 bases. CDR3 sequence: CASSQRGVQETQYF. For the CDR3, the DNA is TGTGCCAGCAGCCAAAGGGGGGTCCAAGAGACCCAGTACTTC.

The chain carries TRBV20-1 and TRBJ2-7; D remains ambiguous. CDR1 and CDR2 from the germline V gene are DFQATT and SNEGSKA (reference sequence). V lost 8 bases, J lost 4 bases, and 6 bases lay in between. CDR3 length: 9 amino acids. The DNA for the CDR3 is TGCAGTCCCATTTACGAGCAGTACGTC. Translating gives CSPIYEQYV.

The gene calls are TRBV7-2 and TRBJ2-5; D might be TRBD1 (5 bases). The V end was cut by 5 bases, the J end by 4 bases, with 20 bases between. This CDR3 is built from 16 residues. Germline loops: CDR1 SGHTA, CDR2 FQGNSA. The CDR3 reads CASSPDGATVRETQYF. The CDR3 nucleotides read TGTGCCAGCAGCCCCGATGGGGCGACGGTCCGAGAGACCCAGTACTTC.

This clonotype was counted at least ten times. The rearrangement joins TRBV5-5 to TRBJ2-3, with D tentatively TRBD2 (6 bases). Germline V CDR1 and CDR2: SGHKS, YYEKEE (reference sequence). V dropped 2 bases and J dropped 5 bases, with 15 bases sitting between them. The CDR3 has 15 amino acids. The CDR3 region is CASSFWRDAQDTQYF. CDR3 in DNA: TGTGCCAGCAGCTTCTGGCGGGACGCCCAAGATACGCAGTATTTT.

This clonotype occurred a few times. Written as DNA, the CDR3 is TGCAGCGTTGGGACCACGGAGGGCTACACCTTC. It encodes CSVGTTEGYTF. The chain carries TRBV29-1 and TRBJ1-2; D is unclear. The CDR3 loop spans 11 amino acids. Trimming removed 4 bases from V and 8 bases from J, with 11 bases in between. Looked up from germline, CDR1 is SQVTM and CDR2 is ANQGSEA.

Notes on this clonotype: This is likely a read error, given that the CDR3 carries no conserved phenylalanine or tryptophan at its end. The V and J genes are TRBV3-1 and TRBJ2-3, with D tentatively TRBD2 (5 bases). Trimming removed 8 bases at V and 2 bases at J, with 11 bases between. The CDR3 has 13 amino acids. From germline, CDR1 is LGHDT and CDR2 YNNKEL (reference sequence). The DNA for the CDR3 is TGTGCCAGCGGGGAGTATCCCACAGATACGCAGTATTCT. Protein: CASGEYPTDTQYS.

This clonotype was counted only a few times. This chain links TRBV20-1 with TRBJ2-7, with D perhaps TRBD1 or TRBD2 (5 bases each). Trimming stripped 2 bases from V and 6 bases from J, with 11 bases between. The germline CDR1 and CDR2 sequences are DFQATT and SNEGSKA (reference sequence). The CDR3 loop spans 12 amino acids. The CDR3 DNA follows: TGCAGTGCTAGAAGCGACAGCGGCGAGCAGTACGTC. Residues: CSARSDSGEQYV.

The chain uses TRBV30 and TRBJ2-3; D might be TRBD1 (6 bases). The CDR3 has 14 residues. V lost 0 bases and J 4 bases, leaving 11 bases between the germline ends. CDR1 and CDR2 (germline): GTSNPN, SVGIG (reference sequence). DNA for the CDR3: TGTGCCTGGAGTGTACTTAAGGGGGCAGATACGCAGTATTTT. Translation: CAWSVLKGADTQYF.

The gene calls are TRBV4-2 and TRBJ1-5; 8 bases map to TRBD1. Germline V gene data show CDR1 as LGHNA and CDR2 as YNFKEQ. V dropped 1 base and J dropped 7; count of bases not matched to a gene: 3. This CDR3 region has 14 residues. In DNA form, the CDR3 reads TGTGCCAGCAGCCAAGGGACAGGGAGACAGCCCCAGCATTTT. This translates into CASSQGTGRQPQHF.

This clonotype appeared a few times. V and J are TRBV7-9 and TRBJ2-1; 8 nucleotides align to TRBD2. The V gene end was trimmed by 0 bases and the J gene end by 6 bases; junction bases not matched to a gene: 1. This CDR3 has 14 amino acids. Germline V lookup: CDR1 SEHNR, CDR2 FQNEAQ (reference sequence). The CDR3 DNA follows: TGTGCCAGCAGCTTAGCCGGGGGGGCCAATGAGCAGTTCTTC. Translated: CASSLAGGANEQFF.

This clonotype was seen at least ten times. The CDR3 loop is CSVALGADNSPLHF. CDR3 in DNA: TGCAGCGTTGCCCTGGGGGCGGATAATTCACCCCTCCACTTT. This rearrangement joins TRBV29-1 to TRBJ1-6; D possibly corresponds to TRBD1 (6 bases). V was pared by 4 bases and J by 5 bases, with 12 bases between. CDR3 length: 14 amino acids. The germline V gene has CDR1 SQVTM and CDR2 ANQGSEA.

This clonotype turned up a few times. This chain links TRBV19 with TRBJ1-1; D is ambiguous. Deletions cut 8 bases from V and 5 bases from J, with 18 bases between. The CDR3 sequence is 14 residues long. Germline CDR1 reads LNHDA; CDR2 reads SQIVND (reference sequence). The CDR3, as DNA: TGTGCCAGTCGGACCCCGACGGCTGGTACTGAAGCTTTCTTT. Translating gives CASRTPTAGTEAFF.

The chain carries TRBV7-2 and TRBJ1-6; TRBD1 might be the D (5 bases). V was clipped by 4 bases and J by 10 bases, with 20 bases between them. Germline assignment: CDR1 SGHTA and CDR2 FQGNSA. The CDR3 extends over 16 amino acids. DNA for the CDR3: TGTGCCAGCAGCTACCCTGCGGGGGGATTAAGGTCACCCCTCCACTTT. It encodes CASSYPAGGLRSPLHF.

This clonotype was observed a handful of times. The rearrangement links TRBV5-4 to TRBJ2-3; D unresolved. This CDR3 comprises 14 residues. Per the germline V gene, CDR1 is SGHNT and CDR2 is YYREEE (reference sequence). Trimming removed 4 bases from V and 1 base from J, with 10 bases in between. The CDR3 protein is CASSRAEGTDTQYF. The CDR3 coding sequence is TGTGCCAGCAGCAGAGCCGAGGGCACAGATACGCAGTATTTT.

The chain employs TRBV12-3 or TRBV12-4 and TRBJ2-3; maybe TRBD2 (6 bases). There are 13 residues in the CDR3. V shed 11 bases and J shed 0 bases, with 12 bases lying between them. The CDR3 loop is CAAGGVSTDTQYF. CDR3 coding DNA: TGTGCCGCCGGCGGGGTTAGCACAGATACGCAGTATTTT.

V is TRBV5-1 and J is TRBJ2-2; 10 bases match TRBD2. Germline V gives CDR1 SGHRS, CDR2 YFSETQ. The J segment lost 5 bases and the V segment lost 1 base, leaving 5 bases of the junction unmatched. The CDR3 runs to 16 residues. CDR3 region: CASSLLASGGTGELFF. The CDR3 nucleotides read TGCGCCAGCAGCTTGTTGGCTAGCGGGGGAACCGGGGAGCTGTTTTTT. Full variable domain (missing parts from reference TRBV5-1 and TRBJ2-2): KAGVTQTPRYLIKTRGQQVTLSCSPISGHRSVSWYQQTPGQGLQFLFEYFSETQRNKGNFPGRFSGRQFSNSRSEMNVSTLELGDSALYLCASSLLASGGTGELFFGEGSRLTVL.

CDR3 protein: CSVVADSNYGYTF. The CDR3 bases are TGCAGCGTTGTGGCAGACTCTAACTATGGCTACACCTTC. The V call is TRBV29-1, the J call TRBJ1-2, with unresolved D. Deletions cut 4 bases from V and 0 bases from J, with 9 bases between. Germline V lookup: CDR1 SQVTM, CDR2 ANQGSEA. The CDR3 consists of 13 residues. The full variable domain, its missing parts supplied by reference TRBV29-1 and TRBJ1-2, is SAVISQKPSRDICQRGTSLTIQCQVDSQVTMMFWYRQQPGQSLTLIATANQGSEATYESGFVIDKFPISRPNLTFSTLTVSNMSPEDSSIYLCSVVADSNYGYTFGSGTRLTVV.

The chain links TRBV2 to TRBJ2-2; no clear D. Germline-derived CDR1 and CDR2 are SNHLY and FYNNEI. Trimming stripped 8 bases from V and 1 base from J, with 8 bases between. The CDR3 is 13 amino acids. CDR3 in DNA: TGTGCCAGCCAAGGTTGGAACACCGGGGAGCTGTTTTTT. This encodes CASQGWNTGELFF.

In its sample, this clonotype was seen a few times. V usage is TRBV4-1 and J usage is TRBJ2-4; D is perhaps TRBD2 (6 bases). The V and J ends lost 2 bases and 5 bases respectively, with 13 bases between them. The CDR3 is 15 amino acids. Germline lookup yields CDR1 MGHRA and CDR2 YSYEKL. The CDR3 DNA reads TGCGCCAGCAGCCAACGACGGGGGTCCCAAAACATTCAGTACTTC. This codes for CASSQRRGSQNIQYF.

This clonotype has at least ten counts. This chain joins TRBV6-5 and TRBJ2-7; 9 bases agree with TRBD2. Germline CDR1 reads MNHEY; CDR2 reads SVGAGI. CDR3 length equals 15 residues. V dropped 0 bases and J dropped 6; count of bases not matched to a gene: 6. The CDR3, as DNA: TGTGCCAGCAGTTACTCCCCCGGGACTAGCTCCGAGCAGTACTTC. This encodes CASSYSPGTSSEQYF.

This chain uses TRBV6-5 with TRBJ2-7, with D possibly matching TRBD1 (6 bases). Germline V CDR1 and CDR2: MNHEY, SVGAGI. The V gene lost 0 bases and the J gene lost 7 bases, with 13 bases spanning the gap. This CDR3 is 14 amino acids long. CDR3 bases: TGTGCCAGCAGTTACTCGCCAAGGACAGTAGAGCAGTACTTC. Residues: CASSYSPRTVEQYF.

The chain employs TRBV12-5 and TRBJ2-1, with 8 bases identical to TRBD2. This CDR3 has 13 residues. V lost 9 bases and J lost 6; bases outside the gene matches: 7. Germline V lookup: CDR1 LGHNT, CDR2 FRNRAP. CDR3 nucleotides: TGTGCTAGCTATCGGGAGGGGCTCAATGAGCAGTTCTTC. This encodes CASYREGLNEQFF.